The 10 T cell receptor beta chains reported below all come from one sample, sequenced in a study of CD8+ T cells in alopecia areata. Extracted from the samples, RNA was reverse transcribed into cDNA to serve as the sequencing template. Profiled with immunoSEQ multiplex PCR; TCRdb holds only in-frame clones, not every one. This sample has a few hundred thousand clones; about 56% occur once, and the top ten carry around 5%. The sample consisted of CD8+ T cells sorted from blood. These TCRs come from a human donor in good health.

The chain's CDR3 is CSVDIAGGRTDTQYF. The CDR3 coding sequence is TGCAGCGTTGATATAGCGGGGGGCCGCACAGATACGCAGTATTTT. V gene TRBV29-1 combines with J gene TRBJ2-3, with 10 bases aligning to TRBD2. This CDR3 comprises 15 residues. With 3 bases clipped from V and 1 base from J, the junction kept 4 bases outside the gene matches. Germline lookup yields CDR1 SQVTM and CDR2 ANQGSEA.

This clone has just a few counts. The J gene is TRBJ2-7, the V gene TRBV15; TRBD1 aligns across 9 bases. The CDR3 consists of 14 residues. V gave up 8 bases and J gave up 6 bases; unmatched junction bases: 11. Germline values: CDR1 LNHNV, CDR2 YYDKDF (reference sequence). This CDR3 is CATRPVGTGREQYF. CDR3 nucleotides: TGTGCCACCCGACCAGTAGGGACAGGGCGCGAGCAGTACTTC. Full variable domain (outside the CDR3, taken from reference TRBV15 and TRBJ2-7): DAMVIQNPRYQVTQFGKPVTLSCSQTLNHNVMYWYQQKSSQAPKLLFHYYDKDFNNEADTPDNFQSRRPNTSFCFLDIRSPGLGDTAMYLCATRPVGTGREQYFGPGTRLTVT.

J is TRBJ2-3 and V is TRBV5-1; 8 positions agree with TRBD1. V dropped 4 bases and J dropped 4; count of bases not matched to a gene: 20. The CDR3 extends over 19 amino acids. Germline V gene sequence: CDR1 SGHRS, CDR2 YFSETQ. For the CDR3, the DNA is TGCGCCAGCAGCGCCGGGGCCAAGAGGACAGGGACCCTCGCAGATACGCAGTATTTT. It yields the protein CASSAGAKRTGTLADTQYF.

The rearrangement joins TRBV6-6 to TRBJ2-7; perhaps TRBD1 as D (5 bases). Between the trimmed V and J ends, which lost 0 bases and 4 bases, there was a span of 13 bases. The germline V gene encodes CDR1 MNHNY and CDR2 SVGAGI (reference sequence). The CDR3 loop spans 15 amino acids. CDR3 nucleotides: TGTGCCAGCAGTTACTCTGACAGCTCTTCGTACGAGCAGTACTTC. Translated, it gives CASSYSDSSSYEQYF.

This chain uses TRBV9 with TRBJ1-1, with D perhaps matching TRBD1 (6 bases). Trimming left V 2 bases short and J 1 base short, with 12 bases between. Per the germline V gene, CDR1 is SGDLS and CDR2 is YYNGEE. The CDR3 runs to 15 residues. CDR3 in amino acids: CASSVPGGPNTEAFF. CDR3 coding DNA: TGTGCCAGCAGCGTCCCCGGGGGCCCGAACACTGAAGCTTTCTTT.

The chain is built from TRBV29-1 and TRBJ1-2; D possibly corresponds to TRBD1 (5 bases). Germline V gene data show CDR1 as SQVTM and CDR2 as ANQGSEA. With 3 bases removed from V and 6 bases from J, the gap between germline ends came to 14 bases. The CDR3 contains 13 residues. The CDR3: CSVEVGRANGYTF. The CDR3, as DNA: TGCAGCGTTGAGGTGGGGCGGGCAAATGGCTACACCTTC.

With regard to this clone: Sequence at one end of the junction differs from germline and may be a read error. This chain uses TRBV13 with TRBJ2-1; no clear D. The V gene's germline CDR1 is PRHDT and CDR2 FYEKMQ (reference sequence). This CDR3 has 15 amino acids. CDR3 coding DNA: TGCGCCAGCAGCCAAGTAAAGTCGGGTAGCAATGAGCAGTTCTTC. Amino acid sequence: CASSQVKSGSNEQFF.

The genes are TRBV25-1 and TRBJ1-1; D unresolved. Germline V gives CDR1 MGHDK, CDR2 SYGVNS. V was pared by 5 bases and J by 6 bases, with 4 bases between. The CDR3 covers 10 residues. The CDR3: CASSQAEAFF. The CDR3 DNA sequence: TGTGCCAGCAGTCAGGCTGAAGCTTTCTTT.

The chain has TRBV6-6 and TRBJ2-3; no firm D call. The CDR3 has 10 residues. V was trimmed by 4 bases and J by 7 bases, leaving 3 bases between them. CDR1 and CDR2 (germline): MNHNY, SVGAGI (reference sequence). The CDR3 nucleotides are TGTGCCAGCAGTTCGTATACGCAGTATTTT. Protein sequence: CASSSYTQYF.

The table lists this clone with a few counts. The chain recombines TRBV6-6 with TRBJ1-1; D is unclear. Trimming left V 5 bases short and J 4 bases short, with 14 bases between. Looked up from germline, CDR1 is MNHNY and CDR2 is SVGAGI (reference sequence). The CDR3 spans 14 residues. In nucleotides, the CDR3 is TGTGCCAGCAGTCCCCCAGAACGTGCCACTGAAGCTTTCTTT. It codes for CASSPPERATEAFF.